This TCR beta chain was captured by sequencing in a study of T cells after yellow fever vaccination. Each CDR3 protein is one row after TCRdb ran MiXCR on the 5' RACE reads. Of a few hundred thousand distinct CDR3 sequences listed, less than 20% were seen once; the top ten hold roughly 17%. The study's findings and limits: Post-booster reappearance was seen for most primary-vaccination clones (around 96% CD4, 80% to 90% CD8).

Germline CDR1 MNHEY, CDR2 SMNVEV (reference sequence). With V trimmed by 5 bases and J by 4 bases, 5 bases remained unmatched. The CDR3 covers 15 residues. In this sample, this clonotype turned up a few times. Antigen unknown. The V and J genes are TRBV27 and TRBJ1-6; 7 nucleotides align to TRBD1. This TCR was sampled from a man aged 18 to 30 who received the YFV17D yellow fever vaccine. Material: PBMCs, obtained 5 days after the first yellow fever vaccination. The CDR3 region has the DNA TGTGCCAGCAGTGCGAGGACAGGATATAATTCACCCCTCCACTTT. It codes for CASSARTGYNSPLHF.